This T cell receptor (beta chain) derives from a study of blood T cell repertoires in COVID-19. Overall study context: Both acute and convalescent COVID-19 samples were obtained from the United States, Italy and Spain.

V was cut by 4 bases and J by 5 bases, with 12 bases left in between. The CDR3 covers 14 residues. Germline V CDR1 and CDR2: SGDLS, YYNGEE. The protocol was immunoSEQ multiplex PCR, while the TCRdb copy is restricted to in-frame clones and leaves out a portion. The sample lists 300,000 or so clones, roughly 87% occurring once. The table lists this clone with a count of one. What was sequenced was PBMCs or T cells enriched from blood (not recorded which). The genes are TRBV9 and TRBJ1-4, with D tentatively TRBD1 (6 bases). The origin of this receptor is a woman aged 25-40 years who had recovered from COVID-19. CDR3 sequence (DNA): TGTGCCAGCAGCTCACAGGGATTGAATGAAAAACTGTTTTTT. Translation: CASSSQGLNEKLFF.